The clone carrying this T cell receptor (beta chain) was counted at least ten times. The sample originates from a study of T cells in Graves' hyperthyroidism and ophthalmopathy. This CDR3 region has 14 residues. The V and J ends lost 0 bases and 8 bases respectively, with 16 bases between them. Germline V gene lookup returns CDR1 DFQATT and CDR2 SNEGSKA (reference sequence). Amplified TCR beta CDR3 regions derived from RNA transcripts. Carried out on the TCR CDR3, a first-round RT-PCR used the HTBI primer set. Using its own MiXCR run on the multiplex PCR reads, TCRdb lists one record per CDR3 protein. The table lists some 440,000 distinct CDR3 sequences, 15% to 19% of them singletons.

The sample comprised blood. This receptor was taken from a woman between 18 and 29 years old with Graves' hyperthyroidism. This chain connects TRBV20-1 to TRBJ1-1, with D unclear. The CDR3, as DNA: TGCAGTGCTAGAGATCCTGGCAGGCACGAAGAAGCTTTCTTT. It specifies CSARDPGRHEEAFF.